This T cell receptor (beta chain) stems from a study of Ad26.COV2.S vaccination and SARS-CoV-2 variants. The overall study: It was the COV1001 Ad26.COV2.S trial arm that included the donor. Ad26.COV2.S given intramuscularly, once or twice 56 days apart.

Points from the study as a whole: Vaccine recipients surpassed placebo recipients in spike-specific TCR breadth.

This sample's treatment: some 20 received Ad26.COV2.S at low or high dose, single or two shots; five or six received placebo; per-sample allocation not given. Material that was analyzed had been drawn on day 63 after the first vaccine or placebo injection. SARS-CoV-2 spike from the Wuhan strain was encoded by the vaccine, an Ad26 vector. Profiled with immunoSEQ multiplex PCR; TCRdb holds only in-frame clones, not every one. The table lists roughly 500,000 clones, 85% to 90% of them singletons. CDR1 and CDR2 from the germline V gene are SGHVS and FQNEAQ. V was clipped by 7 bases and J by 7 bases, with 24 bases between them. CDR3 length: 16 residues. Worth noting for this clone: Its target is not known.

The material was peripheral blood, obtained in a trial of Ad26.COV2.S vaccine versus placebo. This sequence was found in a person aged 18-60 years who received the Ad26.COV2.S COVID-19 vaccine or a placebo. V and J are TRBV7-8 and TRBJ2-3; tentatively, D is TRBD1 (6 bases). CDR3 residues: CASTALGGRNLNTQYF. Here the CDR3 DNA reads TGTGCCAGCACCGCCTTAGGGGGACGGAATCTGAATACGCAGTATTTT.